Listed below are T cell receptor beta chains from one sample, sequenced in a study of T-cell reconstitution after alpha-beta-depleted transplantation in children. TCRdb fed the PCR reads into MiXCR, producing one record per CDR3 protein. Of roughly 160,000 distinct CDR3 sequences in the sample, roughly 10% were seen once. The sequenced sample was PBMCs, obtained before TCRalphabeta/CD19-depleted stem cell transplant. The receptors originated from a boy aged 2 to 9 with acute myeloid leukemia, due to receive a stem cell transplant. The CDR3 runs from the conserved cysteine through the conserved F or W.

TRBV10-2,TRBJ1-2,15,CASSETLTGGYGYTF
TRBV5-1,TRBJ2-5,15,CASSEAGVGSETQYF
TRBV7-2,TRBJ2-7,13,CASSADYAGEQYF
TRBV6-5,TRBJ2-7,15,CASSYGAGVIYEQYF
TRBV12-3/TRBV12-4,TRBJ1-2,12,CASSFPGYGYTF
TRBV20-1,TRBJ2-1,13,CSARGTSHNEQFF
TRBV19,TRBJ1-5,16,CASSGFRQASLPPQHF
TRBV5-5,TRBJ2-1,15,CASSLPRTADNEQFF
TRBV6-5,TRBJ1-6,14,CASSAGTGVSPLHF
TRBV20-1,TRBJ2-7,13,CSATGTGVYEQYF
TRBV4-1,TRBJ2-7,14,CASSQAGGAYEQYF
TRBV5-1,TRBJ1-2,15,CASSLEPRANYGYTF
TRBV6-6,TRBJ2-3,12,CASSSGPDTQYF
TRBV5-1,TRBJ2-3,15,CASSSVAGGTDTQYF
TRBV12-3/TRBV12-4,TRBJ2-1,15,CASSLESSWGDEQFF
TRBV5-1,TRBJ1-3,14,CASSLGREGDTIYF
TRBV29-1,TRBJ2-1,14,CSVARWVSYNEQFF
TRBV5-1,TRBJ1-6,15,CASSLQGSQNSPLHF